These T cell receptor beta chains were read from a single sample in a study of shared clonotypes between healthy human individuals. Measured with immunoSEQ multiplex PCR; TCRdb has only the in-frame clones, and not every one. The table shows roughly 2,300,000 clones, with approximately 90% occurring only once. The sequencing sample was made of naive CD4+ T cells from PBMCs. The receptor source for this set is a man younger than 35 in good health. Some clones in this sample may be carry-over from other donors' samples. CDR3s include the opening cysteine and the closing phenylalanine or tryptophan. A D gene is named only where the DNA matches it firmly. Clone sizes are given selectively: once, few, many, or a class where the clone is expanded.

few,TRBJ2-7,TRBV7-9,TRBD1,CASSPGQPSWSYEQYF,TGTGCCAGCAGCCCGGGACAGCCATCATGGTCCTACGAGCAGTACTTC
NA,TRBJ2-1,TRBV4-1,TRBD2,CASSQSGGAYNEQFF,TGCGCCAGCAGCCAATCGGGAGGGGCCTACAATGAGCAGTTCTTC
NA,TRBJ2-3,TRBV27,NA,CASSLRTAADTQYF,TGTGCCAGCAGTTTAAGAACGGCCGCTGATACGCAGTATTTT
NA,TRBJ2-7,TRBV10-1,NA,CASAAGQAYEQYF,TGCGCCAGCGCCGCAGGGCAGGCCTACGAGCAGTACTTC
NA,TRBJ2-1,TRBV6-5,TRBD1,CASSSLTGGSYNEQFF,TGTGCCAGCAGTTCCCTGACAGGGGGGTCCTACAATGAGCAGTTCTTC
NA,TRBJ1-5,TRBV7-2,NA,CASSFNRDQPQHF,TGTGCCAGCAGCTTTAACAGGGATCAGCCCCAGCATTTT
NA,TRBJ2-3,TRBV5-1,TRBD2,CASSLAGPTDTQYF,TGCGCCAGCAGCCTAGCGGGGCCCACAGATACGCAGTATTTT
NA,TRBJ2-2,TRBV6-5,NA,CASSHSTGFGRELFF,TGTGCCAGCAGCCACTCGACCGGGTTCGGTCGGGAGCTGTTTTTT
NA,TRBJ2-3,TRBV2,TRBD2,CASSEAGLAGRGTDTQYF,TGTGCCAGCAGTGAGGCTGGACTAGCGGGACGGGGCACAGATACGCAGTATTTT
few,TRBJ1-2,TRBV5-1,NA,CASSLDWGKDGYTF,TGCGCCAGCAGCTTGGATTGGGGGAAGGATGGCTACACCTTC
NA,TRBJ1-2,TRBV5-1,NA,CASRPDKNYGYTF,TGCGCCAGCAGACCGGACAAAAACTATGGCTACACCTTC
once,TRBJ2-1,TRBV29-1,NA,CSVGKGKRDNEQFF,TGCAGCGTCGGGAAAGGGAAAAGGGACAATGAGCAGTTCTTC
NA,TRBJ2-7,TRBV5-1,TRBD1,CASSFEGGNEQYF,TGCGCCAGCAGCTTTGAAGGGGGCAACGAGCAGTACTTC
NA,TRBJ1-1,TRBV5-4,NA,CASTLGGALTEAFF,TGTGCCAGCACCCTCGGGGGGGCGCTTACTGAAGCTTTCTTT
NA,TRBJ1-4,TRBV29-1,NA,CSVVPEGSRGRLNEKLFF,TGCAGCGTTGTTCCCGAGGGGAGTCGCGGCCGTCTTAATGAAAAACTGTTTTTT
NA,TRBJ2-7,TRBV28,NA,CASSPLGLVSYEQYF,TGTGCCAGCAGTCCCCTGGGCCTAGTCTCCTACGAGCAGTACTTC
NA,TRBJ2-2,TRBV19,TRBD1,CASTRTGAAGELFF,TGTGCCAGTACTAGGACAGGGGCGGCCGGGGAGCTGTTTTTT
once,TRBJ2-3,TRBV9,NA,CASSGGLPPGDTQYF,TGTGCCAGCAGCGGGGGGCTCCCACCCGGAGATACGCAGTATTTT
NA,TRBJ2-7,TRBV28,NA,CASSERGYEQYF,TGTGCCAGCTCGGAGAGGGGCTACGAGCAGTACTTC
NA,TRBJ2-7,TRBV5-1,NA,CASSLWERLSGSYEQYF,TGCGCCAGCAGCTTGTGGGAGCGCCTAAGCGGGTCCTACGAGCAGTACTTC
NA,TRBJ1-6,TRBV4-3,NA,CASSRLGTRSSYNSPLHF,TGCGCCAGCAGCCGGCTCGGGACCCGAAGCTCCTATAATTCACCCCTCCACTTT
NA,TRBJ2-5,TRBV6-1,NA,CASSDTGQETQYF,TGTGCCAGCAGTGATACGGGACAAGAGACCCAGTACTTC
NA,TRBJ1-2,TRBV4-1,TRBD1,CASSQEAQGIGGYTF,TGCGCCAGCAGCCAAGAGGCACAGGGGATCGGGGGCTACACCTTC
NA,TRBJ2-1,TRBV6-6,TRBD2,CASRGPGLAINEQFF,TGTGCCAGCAGAGGCCCGGGACTAGCGATCAATGAGCAGTTCTTC
NA,TRBJ2-3,TRBV6-1,TRBD2,CASSEGGLAGAGGDTQYF,TGTGCCAGCAGTGAAGGGGGGCTAGCGGGAGCAGGGGGAGATACGCAGTATTTT